This note documents a single T cell receptor (beta chain) sequence. This clonotype was seen only a few times. Its antigen is still unknown. The record has no base qualities; no much larger clone is one base away. CDR1 and CDR2, per the germline V gene, are SGHTA and FQGNSA. The junction shows trimming of 3 bases on V and 4 bases on J, and the gene matches do not reach 3 bases of it. From cysteine to phenylalanine, the CDR3 is 14 amino acids long. Kept here is only the CDR3 DNA, which spans 42 bases and is read in frame from base 1. The sample comes from a study of T-cell memory formation after mild COVID-19 (dated by TCRdb to the early 2020s). A note on the overall study: Most TCR sequence clusters were specific to one of the two donors. In a couple of donors, T-cell clones that expanded and contracted after mild COVID-19 were tracked by sequencing TCRalpha and TCRbeta repertoires over time. Two young, previously healthy adult volunteers made up the cohort, one male and one female.

Points the paper makes about the study in general: The study included only a couple of mild cases, and larger cohorts that include severe cases with pre-infection samples were judged to be necessary. Balanced CD4/CD8 phenotypes were observed for clones contracting from day 15 to 85, whereas a bias towards CD4+ was observed for a second wave of clones expanding from day 15 to 37. Some responding clones were detected in pre-infection memory, which suggested that pre-existing cross-reactive memory T cells had joined the SARS-CoV-2 response. SARS-CoV-2 specificity of the second-wave clones peaking on day 37 was not confirmed. Contracting CD4+ clones turned up mainly in the CM and EM memory subsets, whereas EMRA was where CD8+ clones were enriched.

Ficoll-Paque density gradient centrifugation was used to isolate PBMCs. The listed sequencing device is Illumina NovaSeq 6000. TCRalpha and TCRbeta cDNA libraries were built by 5'RACE with constant-segment primers, adding sample barcodes and unique molecular identifiers. Trizol reagent was used to extract RNA from every sample. The libraries were amplified in two PCR steps, and the second step added a second sample barcode and Illumina TruSeq adapters. Libraries were sequenced on an Illumina NovaSeq with 2 x 150 bp paired-end reads. In the original analysis: Demultiplexing of reads and collapsing into UMI-guided consensus sequences were performed with migec v1.2.7. Using mixcr v2.1.11, the UMI consensuses were aligned to TRA and TRB V and J templates and assembled into clonotypes. Clonotypes were classified as expanded or contracted when called significant by both edgeR and NoisET, with noise models trained on biological replicates. For edgeR calls, a false discovery rate-adjusted p below 0.01 and a log2 fold-change threshold of 1 were applied. As an exploratory analysis of dynamics, PCA with hierarchical clustering was applied to max-normalized trajectories of the 1000 most abundant clonotypes. Separately sequenced CD4+ and CD8+ repertoires were used to assign a CD4 or CD8 phenotype to each responding clone. TCRdb handled the public reads itself, with Q25 trimming in fastp and clone calling in MiXCR, and kept productive beta chains. Each record represents a unique CDR3 protein, reported with the most common genes and DNA among its rows. The V and J calls reflect TCRdb's pipeline rather than the authors' work. Recorded for this sample are some 100,000 distinct CDR3 sequences; approximately 12% of them occurred a single time. In total, the top ten clones hold 40% of the sample.

The sequenced material came from PBMCs or a T cell subset sorted from them (not recorded which). This TCR derives from a young man who had mild COVID-19 (a few samples of this study predate the infection). The sample titles of this study are shuffled in the database, so cell type and time point are left out; the donor was told from shared clones. The receptor chain draws on TRBV7-2 and TRBJ2-3; 8 bases in the middle match TRBD1. In nucleotide form, the sequence is TGTGCCAGCAGCTTTGGACAGGGCGCAGATACGCAGTATTTT. Translated, this gives CASSFGQGADTQYF.